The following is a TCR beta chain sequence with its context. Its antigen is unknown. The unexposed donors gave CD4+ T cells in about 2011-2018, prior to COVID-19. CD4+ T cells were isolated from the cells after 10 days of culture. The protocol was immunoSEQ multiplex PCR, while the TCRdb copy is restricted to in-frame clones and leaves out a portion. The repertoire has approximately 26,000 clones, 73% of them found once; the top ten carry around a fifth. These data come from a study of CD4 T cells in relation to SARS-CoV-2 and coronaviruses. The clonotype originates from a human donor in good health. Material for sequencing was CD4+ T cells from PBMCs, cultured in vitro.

The CDR3 here is CSVSGFHEKLFF. CDR3 DNA: TGCAGCGTTTCAGGGTTTCATGAAAAACTGTTTTTT. The V gene is TRBV29-1, the J gene TRBJ1-4, with D possibly being TRBD1 (5 bases). Trimming pared 5 bases from V and 6 bases from J, leaving 10 bases between. The CDR3 is made up of 12 amino acids. Per germline, CDR1 SQVTM and CDR2 ANQGSEA.